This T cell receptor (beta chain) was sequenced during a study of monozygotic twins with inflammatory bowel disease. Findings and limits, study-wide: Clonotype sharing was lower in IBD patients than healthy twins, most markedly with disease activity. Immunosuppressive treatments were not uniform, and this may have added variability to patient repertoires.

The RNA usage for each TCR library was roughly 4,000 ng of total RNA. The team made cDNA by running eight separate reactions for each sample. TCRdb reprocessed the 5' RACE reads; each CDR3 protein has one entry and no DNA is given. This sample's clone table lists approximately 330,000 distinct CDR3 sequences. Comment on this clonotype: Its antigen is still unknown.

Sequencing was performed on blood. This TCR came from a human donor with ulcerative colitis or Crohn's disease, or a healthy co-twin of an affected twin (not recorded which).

The CDR3 sequence is CATRTQGPQETQYF. V and J are TRBV24-1 and TRBJ2-5; TCRdb picks TRBD2, but there is no DNA to check that call. The CDR3 contains 14 residues. Germline CDR1 reads KGHDR; CDR2 reads SFDVKD.